These 22 T cell receptor beta chains were sequenced from one sample in a study of vaccination and CD4 T cells after COVID-19 (dated by TCRdb to the early 2020s). The protocol used for the library was PCR. Sequenced on an Illumina iSeq 100. TCR sequencing of DNA from cultured CD4+ T cells used the Oncomine TCR Beta short-read assay at the Johns Hopkins FTIC core. The public reads were reanalyzed by TCRdb: fastp trimming at Q25, MiXCR alignment, in-frame beta chains only. For every CDR3 protein sequence, its rows merge into one entry that carries the most common genes and DNA. This sample lists some 8,600 distinct CDR3 sequences; around three fifths were detected once. The ten most abundant clones make up around an eighth of the sample. The meaning of the sample's treatment or condition label: roughly ten-day PBMC culture with coronavirus spike peptide pools or control peptides (ViraFEST assay). CD4+ T cells from unexposed donors were collected before the COVID-19 pandemic (2011-2018).

These TCRs are of unknown antigen specificity. Source material: CD4+ T cells from blood, cultured in vitro. The source is a human donor in good health.

Note on this clonotype: Its ends do not fully match the called genes, so a read error is possible. The rearrangement links TRBV20-1 to TRBJ1-6; 7 bases line up with TRBD1. The germline CDR1 and CDR2 sequences are DFQATT and SNEGSKA (reference sequence). The CDR3 consists of 14 residues. CDR3 nucleotides: TGCAGTGCTAGTTCAGGGGGTGATAACTCACCCCTCCACTTT. It codes for CSASSGGDNSPLHF.

This clonotype was counted only a few times. This rearrangement joins TRBV7-6 to TRBJ2-1; the match to TRBD2 covers 10 bases. The CDR3 extends over 15 amino acids. V lost 3 bases, J lost 7 bases, and 6 bases stayed unmatched. In germline, CDR1 is SGHVS, CDR2 FNYEAQ. The DNA for the CDR3 is TGTGCCAGCAGCTTGGGGAGCGGGGGGGGTAATGAGCAGTTCTTC. Its translation: CASSLGSGGGNEQFF. The variable domain in full, with the rest retrieved from reference TRBV7-6 and TRBJ2-1, is GAGVSQSPRYKVTKRGQDVALRCDPISGHVSLYWYRQALGQGPEFLTYFNYEAQQDKSGLPNDRFSAERPEGSISTLTIQRTEQRDSAMYRCASSLGSGGGNEQFFGPGTRLTVL.

This clonotype was recorded once. The V and J genes are TRBV6-5 and TRBJ2-1; 8 bases line up with TRBD2. From germline, CDR1 is MNHEY and CDR2 SVGAGI. The CDR3 has 15 residues. Germline trimming cut 2 bases from V and 3 bases from J; bases unmatched to any gene: 3. DNA for the CDR3: TGTGCCAGCAGTTACACTCTAGCGGGCTACAATGAGCAGTTCTTC. Its translation: CASSYTLAGYNEQFF.

This chain joins TRBV2 and TRBJ1-5; possibly TRBD1 for D (6 bases). V lost 5 bases and J 0 bases, leaving 14 bases between the germline ends. The CDR3 runs 16 residues. Germline-derived CDR1 and CDR2 are SNHLY and FYNNEI. CDR3 nucleotides: TGTGCCAGCAGTTTACAGGGCGGGAATAGCAATCAGCCCCAGCATTTT. This codes for CASSLQGGNSNQPQHF.

This clonotype has a single count. The V call is TRBV27, the J call TRBJ2-7, with TRBD1 matching over 9 bases. Losses at the gene ends were 5 bases for V and 3 bases for J; bases not matched to a gene: 8. The V gene's germline CDR1 is MNHEY and CDR2 SMNVEV (reference sequence). This CDR3 region has 15 residues. Written as DNA, the CDR3 is TGTGCCAGCAGTCTAAGACAGGGGGTGGTCTACGAGCAGTACTTC. It is translated as CASSLRQGVVYEQYF.

The rearrangement links TRBV6-1 to TRBJ1-5, with D uncertain. The V gene's germline CDR1 is MNHNS and CDR2 SASEGT. CDR3 size: 14 residues. The ends were cut back, 5 bases at V and 0 bases at J, with 8 bases in the middle. The CDR3 here is CASSSSDSNQPQHF. The CDR3 nucleotides are TGTGCCAGCAGTAGCAGCGATAGCAATCAGCCCCAGCATTTT.

This rearrangement joins TRBV27 to TRBJ1-1, with no clear D. V gave up 3 bases and J gave up 4 bases, with 12 bases separating them. Germline V CDR1 and CDR2: MNHEY, SMNVEV (reference sequence). CDR3 length: 14 residues. The CDR3 DNA sequence: TGTGCCAGCAGTTTGGGAGGGCTACCCACTGAAGCTTTCTTT. It specifies CASSLGGLPTEAFF.

This rearrangement joins TRBV24-1 to TRBJ1-1; D might be TRBD1 (5 bases). Germline V gives CDR1 KGHDR, CDR2 SFDVKD. Trimming shortened V by 8 bases and J by 2 bases, and 20 bases separated the two germline ends. The CDR3 totals 16 residues. The CDR3 sequence is CATIYTRRQINTEAFF. The CDR3 nucleotides are TGTGCCACCATCTATACTCGACGACAGATTAACACTGAAGCTTTCTTT.

This clonotype was counted only a few times. The chain uses TRBV19 and TRBJ1-1, with a possible D match to TRBD1 (5 bases). Germline CDR1 LNHDA, CDR2 SQIVND (reference sequence). V was pared by 1 base and J by 1 base, with 10 bases between. The CDR3 loop spans 15 amino acids. DNA for the CDR3: TGTGCCAGTAGTATAGGAGGGGCCTCGAACACTGAAGCTTTCTTT. This gives the protein CASSIGGASNTEAFF.

This chain uses TRBV28 with TRBJ1-5, with D maybe TRBD1 (5 bases). V lost 2 bases, J lost 5 bases, and 13 bases lay in between. This CDR3 is built from 15 residues. Germline loops: CDR1 MDHEN, CDR2 SYDVKM. DNA of the CDR3: TGTGCCAGCAGTTTACCCAGGGCGTCCCATCAGCCCCAGCATTTT. Encoded protein: CASSLPRASHQPQHF.

In its sample, this clonotype is large (0.1 to 1%). The J gene is TRBJ2-7, the V gene TRBV20-1, with TRBD2 matching 13 bases. Germline loops: CDR1 DFQATT, CDR2 SNEGSKA (reference sequence). This CDR3 has 15 residues. Germline trimming cut 6 bases from V and 2 bases from J; bases unmatched to any gene: 7. Written as DNA, the CDR3 is TGCAGTGCCTCCGGGACTAGCGGGGCAACCTACGAGCAGTACTTC. It is translated as CSASGTSGATYEQYF.

The chain carries TRBV29-1 and TRBJ1-3, with TRBD1 as a possible D gene (6 bases). The germline CDR1 and CDR2 sequences are SQVTM and ANQGSEA. There are 11 residues in the CDR3. The germline V and J ends were trimmed by 6 bases and 4 bases, with 7 bases remaining between them. In DNA, the CDR3 is TGCAGCGTCGACAGGGGAAACACCATATATTTT. This gives the protein CSVDRGNTIYF.

The chain is built from TRBV5-4 and TRBJ1-1; D is unresolved. The germline V and J ends were trimmed by 4 bases and 7 bases, with 8 bases remaining between them. The length of the CDR3 is 11 residues. Germline lookup yields CDR1 SGHNT and CDR2 YYREEE (reference sequence). Here the CDR3 reads CASSANREAFF. The CDR3 nucleotides are TGTGCCAGCAGCGCCAACCGTGAAGCTTTCTTT.

This clonotype was seen once. This rearrangement joins TRBV19 to TRBJ2-5, with D perhaps matching TRBD2 (6 bases). In germline, CDR1 is LNHDA, CDR2 SQIVND (reference sequence). The CDR3 length is 17 residues. The germline V and J ends were trimmed by 3 bases and 2 bases, with 19 bases remaining between them. CDR3 loop: CASSMFGGRFSQETQYF. The CDR3 DNA sequence: TGTGCCAGTAGTATGTTCGGGGGTCGTTTTTCGCAAGAGACCCAGTACTTC.

CDR3 nucleotide sequence: TGTGCCAGCAGTGACGACGGCCAAGAGACCCAGTACTTC. It yields the protein CASSDDGQETQYF. This chain joins TRBV2 and TRBJ2-5; D gene uncertain. Per the germline V gene, CDR1 is SNHLY and CDR2 is FYNNEI. The CDR3 covers 13 residues. V dropped 3 bases and J dropped 1 base, with 6 bases sitting between them.

V gene TRBV20-1 combines with J gene TRBJ1-6; D unresolved. Trimming removed 1 base from V and 3 bases from J, with 4 bases in between. There are 13 residues in the CDR3. The germline CDR1 and CDR2 sequences are DFQATT and SNEGSKA (reference sequence). DNA for the CDR3: TGCAGTGCTAGAGCGGACTATAATTCACCCCTCCACTTT. Amino acid sequence: CSARADYNSPLHF.

The chain combines TRBV27 with TRBJ2-5; 10 positions agree with TRBD2. The ends lost 2 bases at V and 5 bases at J; junction bases unmatched: 2. This CDR3 spans 14 amino acids. Germline loops: CDR1 MNHEY, CDR2 SMNVEV (reference sequence). CDR3 amino acids: CASSLTSGTETQYF. CDR3 sequence (DNA): TGTGCCAGCAGTTTAACTAGCGGGACGGAGACCCAGTACTTC.

This chain joins TRBV20-1 and TRBJ1-5; D gene unclear. The CDR3 extends over 15 amino acids. V lost 1 base, J lost 3 bases, and 13 bases lay in between. Germline V gene data show CDR1 as DFQATT and CDR2 as SNEGSKA (reference sequence). CDR3 protein: CSARASGRNNQPQHF. The CDR3, as DNA: TGCAGTGCTAGAGCCTCCGGCCGGAACAATCAGCCCCAGCATTTT.

V is TRBV20-1 and J is TRBJ2-5, with D possibly TRBD2 on 6 matching bases. This CDR3 has 13 amino acids. Per germline, CDR1 DFQATT and CDR2 SNEGSKA (reference sequence). Trimming left V 6 bases short and J 7 bases short, with 18 bases between. The DNA for the CDR3 is TGCAGTGCGCTCCCCCCGGCCGGGGGGACCCAGTACTTC. This translates into CSALPPAGGTQYF.

This rearrangement joins TRBV5-1 to TRBJ1-2; D perhaps matches TRBD1 (5 bases). The germline CDR1 and CDR2 sequences are SGHRS and YFSETQ. The CDR3 totals 13 residues. V lost 0 bases to trimming and J lost 8 bases, with 11 bases between them. CDR3 nucleotides: TGCGCCAGCAGCTTGGCCCAGGGTGGAGGCTACACCTTC. The encoded protein is CASSLAQGGGYTF. The complete variable domain, with remaining parts taken from reference TRBV5-1 and TRBJ1-2, reads KAGVTQTPRYLIKTRGQQVTLSCSPISGHRSVSWYQQTPGQGLQFLFEYFSETQRNKGNFPGRFSGRQFSNSRSEMNVSTLELGDSALYLCASSLAQGGGYTFGSGTRLTVV.

This clonotype was seen a few times. This chain links TRBV5-4 with TRBJ2-3, with D perhaps TRBD1 or TRBD2 (5 bases each). V lost 5 bases and J lost 6, with 10 bases in between. Germline V lookup: CDR1 SGHNT, CDR2 YYREEE (reference sequence). This CDR3 comprises 12 residues. The CDR3 is CASRWDADTQYF. The CDR3 region has the DNA TGTGCCAGCAGGTGGGACGCGGATACGCAGTATTTT.

This clonotype was detected a few times. The chain joins TRBV20-1 to TRBJ1-1, with a weak D call TRBD1 (6 bases). The CDR3 is 13 residues long. Germline CDR1 and CDR2: DFQATT and SNEGSKA (reference sequence). Trimming took 3 bases from V and 3 from J, leaving 11 bases between them. The CDR3 sequence: CSARDSSDTEAFF. The CDR3 region has the DNA TGCAGTGCTAGGGACAGTTCGGACACTGAAGCTTTCTTT.